The TCR beta chain described here comes from a study of identical twins. This clonotype was seen ten or more times. A single record per CDR3 protein comes from TCRdb applying MiXCR to the 5' RACE reads. The table lists 570,000 or so distinct CDR3 sequences, approximately 9.6% of them singletons. The CDR3 spans 14 residues. The V end was cut by 3 bases, the J end by 3 bases, with 11 bases between. Germline V lookup: CDR1 SEHNR, CDR2 FQNEAQ (reference sequence). This sample also appeared in a second study, on yellow fever vaccine responses in identical twins.

Specimen: PBMCs. The V call is TRBV7-9, the J call TRBJ2-5, with a possible D match to TRBD1 (5 bases). This TCR was sampled from a woman aged 18-29 years in good health. For the CDR3, the DNA is TGTGCCAGCAGCTTTTATTGGACAAAAGAGACCCAGTACTTC. This translates into CASSFYWTKETQYF.